This TCR beta chain was sequenced during a study of T cells in Graves' hyperthyroidism and ophthalmopathy. The wider study: Sampling of peripheral blood happened at initial diagnosis, prior to any treatment.

Amplified regions were TCR beta CDR3 sequences from RNA transcripts. First-round RT-PCR of the TCR CDR3 relied on the HTBI primer set. A single record per CDR3 protein comes from TCRdb applying MiXCR to the multiplex PCR reads. The sample contains 600,000 to 750,000 distinct CDR3 sequences, around 15% of which appear only once. CDR1 is SGHRS and CDR2 is YFSETQ in the germline V gene. Unmatched junction bases numbered 3, after V lost 0 bases and J lost 4 bases. There are 15 residues in the CDR3. Diagnostic decisions used clinical symptoms, serum thyroxine and TRAb, thyroid ultrasound and orbital computed tomography.

The sequence was collected from a man aged 50-59 years with Graves' hyperthyroidism. The sample comprised blood. The chain employs TRBV5-1 and TRBJ1-4; 7 bases are shared with TRBD1. In DNA form, the CDR3 reads TGCGCCAGCAGCTTGGATGGACAGGTTAATGAAAAACTGTTTTTT. This gives the protein CASSLDGQVNEKLFF.